The clone carrying this T cell receptor (beta chain) is classed as medium-sized. Four subsets defined by PD-1 and/or TIGIT were sorted from live CD3+CD8+TCRalphabeta+ cells. Each library started from roughly 16 ng of total RNA using the QIAseq Immune Repertoire TCR panel. TCRdb passed the reads through MiXCR, listing each CDR3 protein once. The sample contains 390 or so distinct CDR3 sequences, 9.5% to 12% of which appear only once. This sample is drawn from a study of circulating CD8 cells and anti-PD-1 response in melanoma. Turning to the study itself: Nivolumab was given intravenously at 3 mg/kg every 2 weeks.

This sample comprised CD8+ T cells from PBMCs, obtained at baseline or after one month of anti-PD-1 therapy (not recorded which). The clonotype was recovered from a human donor with melanoma.

The CDR3 here is CASSLANQPQHF. The DNA of the CDR3 is TGTGCCAGCAGCTTGGCTAATCAGCCCCAGCATTTT. The genes are TRBV5-6 and TRBJ1-5; no clear D. V dropped 0 bases and J dropped 4 bases, with 2 bases sitting between them. Per germline, CDR1 SGHDT and CDR2 YYEEEE. The CDR3 spans 12 residues. Looking up the rest from reference TRBV5-6 and TRBJ1-5 gives the full variable domain: DAGVTQSPTHLIKTRGQQVTLRCSPKSGHDTVSWYQQALGQGPQFIFQYYEEEERQRGNFPDRFSGHQFPNYSSELNVNALLLGDSALYLCASSLANQPQHFGDGTRLSIL.